Each of the 11 T cell receptor beta chains below was sequenced from the same sample in a study of blood T cell repertoires in COVID-19. Measured with immunoSEQ multiplex PCR; TCRdb has only the in-frame clones, and not every one. The sample records roughly 380,000 clones, 89% being singletons. What was sequenced was peripheral blood. These receptors originate from a middle-aged woman with COVID-19, enrolled during active disease.

In its sample, this clone was seen once. This chain connects TRBV9 to TRBJ2-5, with 8 bases matching TRBD2. J gave up 1 base and V 0 bases, and 5 bases lay outside the gene matches. Germline-derived CDR1 and CDR2 are SGDLS and YYNGEE. The CDR3 covers 16 residues. CDR3 amino acids: CASSVAPAGAQETQYF. In DNA, the CDR3 is TGTGCCAGCAGCGTAGCACCAGCGGGAGCCCAAGAGACCCAGTACTTC.

This clone was counted once. V usage is TRBV27 and J usage is TRBJ1-2; 7 positions match TRBD1. CDR1 and CDR2 from the germline V gene are MNHEY and SMNVEV (reference sequence). The CDR3 has 14 residues. Trimming took 5 bases from V and 5 from J; bases not matched to a gene: 8. The CDR3 region is CASSTLTGLYGYTF. CDR3 nucleotide sequence: TGTGCCAGCAGTACCCTGACAGGGTTATATGGCTACACCTTC.

The V and J genes are TRBV7-2 and TRBJ2-7; 7 bases match TRBD2. In germline, CDR1 is SGHTA, CDR2 FQGNSA. Losses at the gene ends were 1 base for V and 7 bases for J; bases not matched to a gene: 10. The CDR3 extends over 15 amino acids. CDR3 coding DNA: TGTGCCAGCAGCTTAGGGGGGAGGGGCCTCGGAGAGCAGTACTTC. It specifies CASSLGGRGLGEQYF.

The chain carries TRBV6-6 and TRBJ1-2; a weak D match, TRBD1 (6 bases). This CDR3 is 13 amino acids long. V was clipped by 7 bases and J by 4 bases, with 13 bases between them. Germline CDR1 MNHNY, CDR2 SVGAGI (reference sequence). The CDR3 loop is CASTQQGFYGYTF. The CDR3 DNA reads TGTGCCAGCACCCAACAGGGATTCTATGGCTACACCTTC.

On this clone itself: The same CDR3 also results from other DNA sequences found in this sample. The chain has TRBV28 and TRBJ2-3; D might be TRBD1 (5 bases). This CDR3 contains 15 residues. Germline V gene sequence: CDR1 MDHEN, CDR2 SYDVKM. Deletions cut 1 base from V and 3 bases from J, with 11 bases between. CDR3 coding DNA: TGTGCCAGCAGTTTATCTGGGCAGGGTACAGATACGCAGTATTTT. This translates into CASSLSGQGTDTQYF.

The chain is built from TRBV28 and TRBJ2-3; no clear D gene. V was clipped by 5 bases and J by 3 bases, with 15 bases between them. CDR1 is MDHEN and CDR2 is SYDVKM in the germline V gene. The CDR3 spans 15 residues. The CDR3 DNA reads TGTGCCAGCAGTCCCGGTCCCCTAGAGACAGATACGCAGTATTTT. Its translation is CASSPGPLETDTQYF.

The V call is TRBV4-2, the J call TRBJ1-5, with D possibly being TRBD1 (6 bases). The V and J ends lost 0 bases and 1 base respectively, with 7 bases between them. This CDR3 is built from 15 residues. Germline CDR1 LGHNA, CDR2 YNFKEQ. CDR3 protein: CASSQDDRSNQPQHF. As DNA, the CDR3 is TGTGCCAGCAGCCAAGATGACAGGAGCAATCAGCCCCAGCATTTT.

V gene TRBV27 combines with J gene TRBJ1-1; 9 positions match TRBD1. Germline values: CDR1 MNHEY, CDR2 SMNVEV (reference sequence). J was trimmed by 0 bases and V by 5 bases; bases with no gene match: 4. CDR3 length: 15 residues. CDR3 in amino acids: CASSRGQGMNTEAFF. CDR3 DNA sequence: TGTGCCAGCAGTCGTGGACAGGGGATGAACACTGAAGCTTTCTTT.

This clone was recorded a few times. The sample has other DNA sequences that encode this CDR3 too. The CDR3 DNA follows: TGTGCCTGGAGTCGGAACACTGAAGCTTTCTTT. Translating gives CAWSRNTEAFF. The chain links TRBV30 to TRBJ1-1; D gene ambiguous. The V end was cut by 2 bases, the J end by 1 base, with 2 bases between. The CDR3 totals 11 residues. Germline values: CDR1 GTSNPN, CDR2 SVGIG (reference sequence).

The gene calls are TRBV6-2 or TRBV6-3 and TRBJ2-1, with 12 bases lining up with TRBD2. The CDR3 is 14 amino acids. Germline assignment: CDR1 MNHEY and CDR2 SVGEGT. V lost 7 bases to trimming and J lost 10 bases; unmatched junction nucleotides: 8. The CDR3 loop reads CASNPSGGAWEQFF. CDR3 DNA: TGTGCCAGCAACCCTAGCGGGGGGGCATGGGAGCAGTTCTTC.

The chain combines TRBV7-8 with TRBJ2-5, with 13 bases fitting TRBD2. The CDR3 runs 16 residues. Trimming at V came to 4 bases and at J to 5 bases, leaving 7 bases not matched to a gene. CDR1 is SGHVS and CDR2 is FQNEAQ in the germline V gene. CDR3 region: CASSWILAGGRETQYF. The CDR3 coding sequence is TGTGCCAGCAGCTGGATACTAGCGGGAGGGCGGGAGACCCAGTACTTC.